Given below is one TCR beta chain in context. Antigen: not known. A read error is possible here, since a much larger clone lies one base away. The template was RNA from unsorted bulk tissue. The normal lung tissue was taken more than 3 cm from the tumor edge. TCRbeta libraries were built with three rounds of nested PCR, modified from ARM-PCR. Using its own MiXCR run on the multiplex PCR reads, TCRdb lists one record per CDR3 protein. The data hold over 40,000 distinct CDR3 sequences, with roughly 62% observed a single time. The sample comes from a study of tumor and adjacent non-tumor tissue in lung cancer. Study at large: The cohort had about a dozen adenocarcinoma, a couple of squamous cell and 1 small cell patients. Stage I to III disease affected some 11 men and roughly five women aged roughly 31 to 76.

Germline loops: CDR1 MGHDK, CDR2 SYGVNS. The CDR3 is 16 residues long. Broader study findings: In normal lung, the top 100 clones were significantly more dominant than in tumor.

The sequenced material came from distant non-tumor lung tissue. This chain links TRBV25-1 with TRBJ2-7; TRBD2 agrees at 13 bases. The TCR was taken from a woman aged 35 to 49 with non-small cell lung cancer. The CDR3: CVSSGRTSGSAYEQYF. The CDR3, as DNA: TGTGTCAGCAGTGGAAGGACTAGCGGGAGTGCCTACGAGCAGTACTTC.